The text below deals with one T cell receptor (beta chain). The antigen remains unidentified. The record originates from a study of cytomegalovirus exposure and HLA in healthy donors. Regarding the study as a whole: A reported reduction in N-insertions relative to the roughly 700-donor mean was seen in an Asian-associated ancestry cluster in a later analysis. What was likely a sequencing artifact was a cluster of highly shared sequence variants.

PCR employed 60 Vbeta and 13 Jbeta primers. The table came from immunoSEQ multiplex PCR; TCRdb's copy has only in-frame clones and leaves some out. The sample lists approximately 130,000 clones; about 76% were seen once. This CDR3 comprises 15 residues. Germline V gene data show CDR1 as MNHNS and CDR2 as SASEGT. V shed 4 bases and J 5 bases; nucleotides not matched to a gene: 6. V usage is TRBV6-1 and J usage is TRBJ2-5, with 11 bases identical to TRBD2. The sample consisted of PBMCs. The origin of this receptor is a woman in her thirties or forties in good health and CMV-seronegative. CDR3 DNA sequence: TGTGCCAGCAGTGCTCTACTAGCGGGAGAGGAGACCCAGTACTTC. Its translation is CASSALLAGEETQYF.